This TCR beta chain was retrieved from a study of T cells in Graves' hyperthyroidism and ophthalmopathy. RNA transcripts yielded amplified TCR beta CDR3 regions. Carried out on the TCR CDR3, a first-round RT-PCR used the HTBI primer set. TCRdb used MiXCR to reprocess the multiplex PCR reads, holding one entry per CDR3 protein. Of about 560,000 distinct CDR3 sequences in the sample, 12% to 15% were seen once. CDR1 is SGHRS, CDR2 YFSETQ, per germline. The CDR3 totals 14 residues. V was shortened by 5 bases and J by 4 bases, with 16 bases between the two germline ends. This clonotype was recorded at least ten times. The authors deemed Graves' hyperthyroidism stable absent ophthalmopathy progression within 18 months. PBMCs stemmed from less than 13 ml fresh peripheral blood.

The chain has TRBV5-1 and TRBJ2-7; D remains ambiguous. The sample was blood. The clonotype was recovered from a woman in her 40s with Graves' hyperthyroidism. The DNA for the CDR3 is TGCGCCAGCAGTTTCCGCGCCTCAGATTACGAGCAGTACTTC. It encodes CASSFRASDYEQYF.